This T cell receptor (beta chain) was observed in a study of T cells in Graves' hyperthyroidism and ophthalmopathy. This clonotype was recorded at least ten times. Uncontrolled infection, other autoimmune disease, pregnancy or lactation led to exclusion. The V end lost 5 bases, the J end lost 0 bases, and 17 bases lay between the germline ends. CDR1 and CDR2 (germline): MDHEN, SYDVKM. CDR3 length: 16 amino acids. It was RNA transcripts that yielded the amplified TCR beta CDR3 regions. The HTBI primer set drove a first-round RT-PCR of the TCR CDR3. A single record per CDR3 protein comes from TCRdb applying MiXCR to the multiplex PCR reads. Of about 620,000 distinct CDR3 sequences in the sample, 15% to 20% were seen once.

The TCR was taken from a young woman with Graves' hyperthyroidism. The gene calls are TRBV28 and TRBJ2-7, with D maybe TRBD1 (6 bases). The sample was blood. The CDR3 region is CASSQQTNRDSYEQYF. CDR3 bases: TGTGCCAGCAGTCAACAGACGAACAGGGACTCCTACGAGCAGTACTTC.